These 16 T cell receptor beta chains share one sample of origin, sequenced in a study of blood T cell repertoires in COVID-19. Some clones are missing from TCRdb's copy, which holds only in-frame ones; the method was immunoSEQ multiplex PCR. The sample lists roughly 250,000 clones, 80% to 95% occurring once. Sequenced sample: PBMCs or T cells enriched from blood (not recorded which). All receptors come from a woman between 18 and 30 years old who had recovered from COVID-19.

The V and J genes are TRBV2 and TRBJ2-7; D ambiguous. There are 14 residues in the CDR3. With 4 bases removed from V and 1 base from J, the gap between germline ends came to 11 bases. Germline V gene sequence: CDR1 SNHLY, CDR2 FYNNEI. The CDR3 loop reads CASSVSRASYEQYF. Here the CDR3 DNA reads TGTGCCAGCAGTGTTTCCAGAGCGTCCTACGAGCAGTACTTC.

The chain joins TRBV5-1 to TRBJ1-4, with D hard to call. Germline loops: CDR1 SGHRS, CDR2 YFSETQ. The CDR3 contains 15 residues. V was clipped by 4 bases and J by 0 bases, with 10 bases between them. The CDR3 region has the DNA TGCGCCAGCAGCCTGGATGGCCCAACTAATGAAAAACTGTTTTTT. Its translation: CASSLDGPTNEKLFF.

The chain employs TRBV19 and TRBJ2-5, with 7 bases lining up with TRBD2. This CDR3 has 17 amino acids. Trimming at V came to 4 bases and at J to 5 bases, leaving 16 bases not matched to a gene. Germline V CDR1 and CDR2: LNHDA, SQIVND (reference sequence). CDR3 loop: CASSTRGTTLDRETQYF. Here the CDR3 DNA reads TGTGCCAGTAGTACCCGAGGGACTACCCTGGATCGGGAGACCCAGTACTTC.

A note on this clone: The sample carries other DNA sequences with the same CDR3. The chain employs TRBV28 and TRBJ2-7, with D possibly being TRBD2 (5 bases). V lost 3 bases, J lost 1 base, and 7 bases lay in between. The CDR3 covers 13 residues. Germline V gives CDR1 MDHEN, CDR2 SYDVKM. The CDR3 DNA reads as TGTGCCAGCAGTTTGGGGAGATCCTACGAGCAGTACTTC. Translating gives CASSLGRSYEQYF.

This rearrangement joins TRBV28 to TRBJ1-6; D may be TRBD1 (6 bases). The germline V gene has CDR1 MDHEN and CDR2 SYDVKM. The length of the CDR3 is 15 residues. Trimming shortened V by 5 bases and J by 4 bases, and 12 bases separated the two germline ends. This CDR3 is CASSLSTGYNSPLHF. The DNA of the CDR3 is TGTGCCAGCAGTCTTTCAACAGGGTATAATTCACCCCTCCACTTT.

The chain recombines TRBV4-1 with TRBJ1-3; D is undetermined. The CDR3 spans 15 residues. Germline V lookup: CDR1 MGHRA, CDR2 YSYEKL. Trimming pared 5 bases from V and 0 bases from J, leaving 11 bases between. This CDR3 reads CASSLPQISGNTIYF. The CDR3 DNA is TGCGCCAGCAGCTTACCCCAGATCTCTGGAAACACCATATATTTT.

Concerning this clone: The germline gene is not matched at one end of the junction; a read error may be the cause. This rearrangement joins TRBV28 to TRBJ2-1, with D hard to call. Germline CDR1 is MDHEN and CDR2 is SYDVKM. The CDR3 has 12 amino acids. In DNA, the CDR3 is TGTGCCAGCAGTTTATTTCGGTTGGAGCCGTTCTTC. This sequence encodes CASSLFRLEPFF.

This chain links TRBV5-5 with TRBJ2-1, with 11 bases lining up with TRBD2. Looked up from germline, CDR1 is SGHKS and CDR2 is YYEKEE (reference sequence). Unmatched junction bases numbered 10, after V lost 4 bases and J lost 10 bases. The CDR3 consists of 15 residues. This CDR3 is CASSNLLAGVGEQFF. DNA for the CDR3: TGTGCCAGCAGCAACTTACTAGCGGGAGTAGGGGAGCAGTTCTTC.

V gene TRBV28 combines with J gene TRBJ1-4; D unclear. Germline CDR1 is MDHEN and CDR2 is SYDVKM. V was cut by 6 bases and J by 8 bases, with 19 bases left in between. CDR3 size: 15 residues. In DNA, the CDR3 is TGTGCCAGCAGACTAGGGCGGCGGGCGGGCGAAAAACTGTTTTTT. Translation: CASRLGRRAGEKLFF.

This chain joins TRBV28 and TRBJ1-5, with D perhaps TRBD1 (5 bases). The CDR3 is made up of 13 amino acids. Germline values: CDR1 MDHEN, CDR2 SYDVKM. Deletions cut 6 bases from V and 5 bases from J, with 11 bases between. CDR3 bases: TGTGCCAGCAGGATACAGGCGTATCAGCCCCAGCATTTT. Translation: CASRIQAYQPQHF. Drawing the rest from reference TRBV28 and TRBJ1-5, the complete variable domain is DVKVTQSSRYLVKRTGEKVFLECVQDMDHENMFWYRQDPGLGLRLIYFSYDVKMKEKGDIPEGYSVSREKKERFSLILESASTNQTSMYLCASRIQAYQPQHFGDGTRLSIL.

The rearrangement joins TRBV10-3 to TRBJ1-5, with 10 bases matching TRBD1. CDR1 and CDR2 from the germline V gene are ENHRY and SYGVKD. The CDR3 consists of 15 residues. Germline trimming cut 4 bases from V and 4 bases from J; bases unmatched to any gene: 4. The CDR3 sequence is CAISGGTGVNQPQHF. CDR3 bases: TGTGCCATCAGTGGAGGGACAGGGGTTAATCAGCCCCAGCATTTT.

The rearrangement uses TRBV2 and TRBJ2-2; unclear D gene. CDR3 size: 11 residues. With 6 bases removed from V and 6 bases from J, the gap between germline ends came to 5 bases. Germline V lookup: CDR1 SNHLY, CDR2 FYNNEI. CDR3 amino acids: CASSFPGELFF. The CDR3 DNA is TGTGCCAGCAGCTTTCCCGGGGAGCTGTTTTTT.

The CDR3 DNA reads as TGTGCCAGCAGCCCTCTATTGTCGTCTGGAAACACCATATATTTT. It yields the protein CASSPLLSSGNTIYF. This sequence joins TRBV7-2 and TRBJ1-3; no clear D gene. Trimming removed 5 bases from V and 1 base from J, with 12 bases in between. This CDR3 contains 15 residues. The germline V gene encodes CDR1 SGHTA and CDR2 FQGNSA.

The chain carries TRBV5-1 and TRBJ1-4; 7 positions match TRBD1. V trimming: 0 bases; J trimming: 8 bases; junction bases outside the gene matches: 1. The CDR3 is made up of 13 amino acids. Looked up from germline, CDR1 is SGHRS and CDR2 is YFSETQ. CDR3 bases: TGCGCCAGCAGCTTGGGGGACAGCGAAAAACTGTTTTTT. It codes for CASSLGDSEKLFF.

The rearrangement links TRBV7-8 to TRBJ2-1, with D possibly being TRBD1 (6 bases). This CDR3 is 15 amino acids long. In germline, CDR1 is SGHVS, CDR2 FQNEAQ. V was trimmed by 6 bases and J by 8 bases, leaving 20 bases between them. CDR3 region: CASSQAAGELDEQFF. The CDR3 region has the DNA TGTGCCAGCAGTCAAGCGGCAGGGGAGCTCGATGAGCAGTTCTTC.

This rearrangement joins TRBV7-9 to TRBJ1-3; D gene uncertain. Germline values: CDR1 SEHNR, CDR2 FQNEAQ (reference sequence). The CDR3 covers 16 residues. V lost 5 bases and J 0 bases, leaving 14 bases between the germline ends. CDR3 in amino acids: CASSRMERASGNTIYF. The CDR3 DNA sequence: TGTGCCAGCAGCCGGATGGAGCGAGCCTCTGGAAACACCATATATTTT. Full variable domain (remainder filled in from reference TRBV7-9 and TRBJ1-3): DTGVSQNPRHKITKRGQNVTFRCDPISEHNRLYWYRQTLGQGPEFLTYFQNEAQLEKSRLLSDRFSAERPKGSFSTLEIQRTEQGDSAMYLCASSRMERASGNTIYFGEGSWLTVV.